These T cell receptor beta chains were read from a single sample in a study of CD8 T cells in Susac syndrome. One entry per CDR3 protein results from TCRdb running MiXCR on the immunoSEQ multiplex PCR reads. The sample holds 200,000 or so distinct CDR3 sequences, more than 90% seen once. Sequenced material: CD4+ T cells from PBMCs. The receptors here all came from a human donor with multiple sclerosis. Both conserved end residues are part of each CDR3. The D gene is left open where the match is weak. The listing skips clone size in some rows; elsewhere it reads once, few, many or a size class.

J,D,V,size,CDR3,DNA
TRBJ2-3,TRBD2,TRBV6-4,NA,CASSLLAGEGTQYF,TGTGCCAGCAGCCTACTAGCGGGGGAAGGGACGCAGTATTTT
TRBJ1-1,NA,TRBV29-1,once,CSVDQGGGTEAFF,TGCAGCGTTGATCAGGGCGGGGGCACTGAAGCTTTCTTT
TRBJ1-1,NA,TRBV20-1,NA,CSASTENTEAFF,TGCAGTGCTAGTACGGAGAACACTGAAGCTTTCTTT
TRBJ2-5,NA,TRBV5-1,NA,CASSLNSETQYF,TGCGCCAGCAGCTTGAACTCAGAGACCCAGTACTTC
TRBJ2-7,NA,TRBV4-1,NA,CASSPLGQVVDEQYF,TGCGCCAGCAGCCCCCTGGGGCAGGTTGTCGACGAGCAGTACTTC
TRBJ2-1,NA,TRBV20-1,few,CSARQGGNEQFF,TGCAGTGCTAGACAGGGGGGCAATGAGCAGTTCTTC
TRBJ2-3,NA,TRBV20-1,NA,CSAPPKGTDTQYF,TGCAGTGCTCCTCCCAAAGGCACAGATACGCAGTATTTT
TRBJ2-1,TRBD2,TRBV20-1,once,CSAMSSGDYNEQFF,TGCAGTGCCATGTCTAGCGGGGACTACAATGAGCAGTTCTTC
TRBJ2-5,NA,TRBV15,NA,CATSRELLARETQYF,TGTGCCACCAGCAGAGAACTTCTAGCGAGGGAGACCCAGTACTTC
TRBJ2-1,NA,TRBV11-2,NA,CASSLGMGRAESSYNEQFF,TGTGCCAGCAGCTTAGGAATGGGGCGAGCGGAGAGCTCCTACAATGAGCAGTTCTTC
TRBJ2-5,NA,TRBV4-1,once,CASSPLGGYQETQYF,TGCGCCAGCAGCCCCCTGGGCGGATACCAAGAGACCCAGTACTTC
TRBJ2-1,TRBD1,TRBV5-4,NA,CASSSGQGFNEQFF,TGTGCCAGCAGCTCGGGACAGGGTTTCAATGAGCAGTTCTTC
TRBJ1-2,NA,TRBV7-8,once,CASSLAHSPRKEDGYTF,TGTGCCAGCAGCTTAGCGCACAGCCCCCGGAAAGAGGATGGCTACACCTTC
TRBJ2-1,NA,TRBV24-1,NA,CDYTGNEQFF,TGCGACTACACTGGGAATGAGCAGTTCTTC
TRBJ2-5,NA,TRBV7-2,once,CASSLRAQETQYF,TGTGCCAGCAGCTTAAGGGCACAAGAGACCCAGTACTTC
TRBJ1-5,NA,TRBV6-5,NA,CASSYSTGREPQHF,TGTGCCAGCAGTTACTCAACAGGGAGAGAGCCCCAGCATTTT
TRBJ2-3,TRBD2,TRBV30,NA,CALGASGVSDTQYF,TGTGCCCTCGGGGCTAGCGGGGTGTCAGATACGCAGTATTTT
TRBJ1-5,TRBD1,TRBV30,NA,CAWGQGAQPQHF,TGTGCCTGGGGACAGGGGGCCCAGCCCCAGCATTTT
TRBJ1-1,NA,TRBV3-1,NA,CASSRASNTEAFF,TGTGCCAGCAGCCGGGCCTCGAACACTGAAGCTTTCTTT
TRBJ2-3,NA,TRBV20-1,NA,CSATWDPGADTQYF,TGCAGTGCTACCTGGGACCCGGGGGCAGATACGCAGTATTTT
TRBJ1-1,NA,TRBV15,NA,CATSKAGREAFF,TGTGCCACCAGCAAGGCCGGCCGAGAGGCTTTCTTT